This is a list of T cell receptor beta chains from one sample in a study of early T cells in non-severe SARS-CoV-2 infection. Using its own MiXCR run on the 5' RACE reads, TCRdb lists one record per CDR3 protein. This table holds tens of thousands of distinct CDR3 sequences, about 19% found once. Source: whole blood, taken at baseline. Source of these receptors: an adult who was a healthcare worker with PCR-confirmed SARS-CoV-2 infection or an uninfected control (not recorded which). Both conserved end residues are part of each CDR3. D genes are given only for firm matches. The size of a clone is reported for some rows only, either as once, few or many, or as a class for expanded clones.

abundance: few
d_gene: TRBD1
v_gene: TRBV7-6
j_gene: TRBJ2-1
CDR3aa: CASSDRGHSEQFF
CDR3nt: TGTGCCAGCAGCGACAGGGGGCATAGTGAGCAGTTCTTC

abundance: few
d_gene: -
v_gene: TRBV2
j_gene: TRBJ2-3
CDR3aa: CASLAGMETDTQYF
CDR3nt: TGTGCCAGCCTGGCAGGGATGGAGACAGATACGCAGTATTTT

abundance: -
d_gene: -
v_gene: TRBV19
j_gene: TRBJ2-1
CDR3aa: CASSHLGSYNEQFF
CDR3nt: TGTGCCAGTAGCCACTTAGGGTCCTACAATGAGCAGTTCTTC

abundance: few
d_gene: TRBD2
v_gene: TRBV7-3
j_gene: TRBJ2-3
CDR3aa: CASSRGGSADTQYF
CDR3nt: TGTGCCAGCAGCCGCGGGGGGTCCGCAGATACGCAGTATTTT

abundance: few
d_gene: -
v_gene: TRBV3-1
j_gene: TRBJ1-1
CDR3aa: CASSQEAGRSPAFF
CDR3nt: TGTGCCAGCAGCCAAGAAGCGGGGCGGTCACCAGCTTTCTTT

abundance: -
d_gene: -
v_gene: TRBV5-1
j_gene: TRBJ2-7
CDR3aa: CASSLVGFREQYF
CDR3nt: TGCGCCAGCAGCTTGGTAGGGTTCCGCGAGCAGTACTTC

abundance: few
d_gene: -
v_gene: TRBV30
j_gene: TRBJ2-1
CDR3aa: CAWSSTTRRDEQFF
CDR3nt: TGTGCCTGGAGTTCGACTACCCGTCGGGATGAGCAGTTCTTC

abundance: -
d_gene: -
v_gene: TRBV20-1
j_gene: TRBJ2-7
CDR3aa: CSASPQGYYEQYF
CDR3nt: TGCAGTGCTAGCCCGCAGGGGTACTACGAGCAGTACTTC

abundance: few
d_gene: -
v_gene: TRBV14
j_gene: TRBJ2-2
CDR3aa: CASSRNPGTGELFF
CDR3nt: TGTGCCAGCAGCCGAAACCCAGGGACCGGGGAGCTGTTTTTT

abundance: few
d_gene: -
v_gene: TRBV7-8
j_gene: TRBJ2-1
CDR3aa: CASSPDRSSYNEQFF
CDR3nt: TGTGCCAGCAGCCCGGACAGAAGCTCCTACAATGAGCAGTTCTTC

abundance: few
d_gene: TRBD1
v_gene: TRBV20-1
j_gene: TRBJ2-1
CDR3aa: CSASATGDYNEQFF
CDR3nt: TGCAGTGCTAGCGCAACAGGGGACTACAATGAGCAGTTCTTC

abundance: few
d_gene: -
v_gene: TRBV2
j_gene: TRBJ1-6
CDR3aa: CASSESMNGTPKRSSYNSPLHF
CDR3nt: TGTGCCAGCAGTGAATCGATGAACGGGACACCGAAGCGAAGCTCCTATAATTCACCCCTCCACTTT

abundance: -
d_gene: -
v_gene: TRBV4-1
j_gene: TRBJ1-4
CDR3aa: CASSQNILPREKLFF
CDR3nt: TGCGCCAGCAGCCAAAATATCCTACCCCGAGAAAAACTGTTTTTT

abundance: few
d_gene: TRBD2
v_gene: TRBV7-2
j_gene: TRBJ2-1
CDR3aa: CASSLVGLAGEQFF
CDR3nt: TGTGCCAGCAGCTTAGTGGGACTAGCGGGGGAGCAGTTCTTC

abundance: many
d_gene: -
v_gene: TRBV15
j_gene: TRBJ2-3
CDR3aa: CATSRLADPTDTQYF
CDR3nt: TGTGCCACCAGCAGATTAGCGGACCCCACAGATACGCAGTATTTT

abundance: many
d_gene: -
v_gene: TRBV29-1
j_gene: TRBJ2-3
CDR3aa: CSAQGSDTQYF
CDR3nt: TGCAGCGCCCAGGGGTCGGATACGCAGTATTTT

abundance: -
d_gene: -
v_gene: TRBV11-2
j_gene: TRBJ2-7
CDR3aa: CASSLGFHEQYF
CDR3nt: TGTGCCAGCAGTTTAGGGTTTCACGAGCAGTACTTC

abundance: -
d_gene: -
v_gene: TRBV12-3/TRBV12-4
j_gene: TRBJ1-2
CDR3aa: CASSLSQGGYTF
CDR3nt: TGTGCCAGCAGTTTATCGCAGGGGGGCTACACCTTC

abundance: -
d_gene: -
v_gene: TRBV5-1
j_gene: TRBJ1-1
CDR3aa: CASSLGPRQSRNTEAFF
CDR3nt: TGCGCCAGCAGCTTGGGGCCCCGACAGTCGAGGAACACTGAAGCTTTCTTT

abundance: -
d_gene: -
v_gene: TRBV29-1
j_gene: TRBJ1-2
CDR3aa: CSVTGEGGGYTF
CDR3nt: TGCAGCGTTACTGGAGAGGGTGGTGGCTACACCTTC

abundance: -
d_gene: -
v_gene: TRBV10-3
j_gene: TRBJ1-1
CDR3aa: CAISPTQGDTEAFF
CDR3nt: TGTGCCATTTCCCCCACACAGGGCGACACTGAAGCTTTCTTT

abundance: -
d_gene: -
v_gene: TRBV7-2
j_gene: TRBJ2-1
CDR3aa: CASSSQGGHNEQFF
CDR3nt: TGTGCCAGCAGCTCCCAGGGGGGGCACAATGAGCAGTTCTTC

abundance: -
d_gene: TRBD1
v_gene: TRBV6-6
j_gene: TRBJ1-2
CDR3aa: CASSRGQKNYGYTF
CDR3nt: TGTGCCAGCAGTCGGGGACAGAAAAACTATGGCTACACCTTC

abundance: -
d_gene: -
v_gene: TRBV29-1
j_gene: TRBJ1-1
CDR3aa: CSDAGSEAFF
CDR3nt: TGCAGCGACGCCGGGAGTGAAGCTTTCTTT

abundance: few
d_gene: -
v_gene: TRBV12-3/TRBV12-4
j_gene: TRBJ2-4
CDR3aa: CASRPPGHGAKNIQYF
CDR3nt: TGTGCCAGCAGACCCCCAGGTCACGGAGCCAAAAACATTCAGTACTTC

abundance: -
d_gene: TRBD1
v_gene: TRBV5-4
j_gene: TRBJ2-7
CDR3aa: CASSPAPGQRYEQYF
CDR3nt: TGTGCCAGCAGCCCGGCCCCGGGACAGCGCTACGAGCAGTACTTC

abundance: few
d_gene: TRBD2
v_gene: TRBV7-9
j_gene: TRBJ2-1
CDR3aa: CASSPSGGPRAEQFF
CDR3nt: TGTGCCAGCAGCCCTAGCGGGGGGCCTCGAGCGGAGCAGTTCTTC

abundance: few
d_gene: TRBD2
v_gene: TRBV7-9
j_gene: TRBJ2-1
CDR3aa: CASSPYPGGVNEQFF
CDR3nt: TGTGCCAGCAGCCCCTACCCGGGAGGGGTCAATGAGCAGTTCTTC

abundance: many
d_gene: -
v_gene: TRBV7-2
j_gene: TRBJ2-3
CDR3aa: CASSPSTSTDTQYF
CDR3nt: TGTGCCAGCAGCCCTTCGACTAGCACAGATACGCAGTATTTT

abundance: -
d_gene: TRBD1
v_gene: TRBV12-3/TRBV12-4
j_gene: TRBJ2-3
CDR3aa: CASSAEPWDRVGDF
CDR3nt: TGTGCCAGCAGCGCTGAACCCTGGGACAGGGTAGGGGATTTT

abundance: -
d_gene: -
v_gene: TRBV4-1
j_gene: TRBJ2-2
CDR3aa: CASSQENTGELFF
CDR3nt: TGCGCCAGCAGCCAAGAGAACACCGGGGAGCTGTTTTTT

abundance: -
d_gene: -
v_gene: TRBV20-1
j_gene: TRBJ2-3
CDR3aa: CSRSAGSSTDTQYF
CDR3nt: TGCAGCCGGAGCGCGGGGTCCTCCACAGATACGCAGTATTTT

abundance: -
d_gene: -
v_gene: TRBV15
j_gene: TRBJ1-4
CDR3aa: CATSRDGGEKLFF
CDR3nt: TGTGCCACCAGCAGAGATGGGGGTGAAAAACTGTTTTTT

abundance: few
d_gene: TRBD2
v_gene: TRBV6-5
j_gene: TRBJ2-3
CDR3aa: CASSQGLHTDTQYF
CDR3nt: TGTGCCAGCAGTCAGGGACTACACACAGATACGCAGTATTTT

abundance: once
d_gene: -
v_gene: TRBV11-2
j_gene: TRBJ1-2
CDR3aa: CASSFSGAGYTF
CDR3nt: TGTGCCAGCAGCTTCTCAGGCGCTGGCTACACCTTC

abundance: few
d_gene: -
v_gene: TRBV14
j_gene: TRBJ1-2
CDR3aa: CASSQAAAYGYTF
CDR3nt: TGTGCCAGCAGCCAAGCCGCGGCTTATGGCTACACCTTC

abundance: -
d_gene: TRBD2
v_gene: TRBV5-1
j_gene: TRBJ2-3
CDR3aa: CASSPPGAGGTDTQYF
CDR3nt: TGCGCCAGCAGCCCCCCAGGAGCGGGGGGGACAGATACGCAGTATTTT

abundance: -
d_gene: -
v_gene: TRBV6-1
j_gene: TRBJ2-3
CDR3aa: CASSSLASTDTQYF
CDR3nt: TGTGCCAGCAGTTCCCTAGCTAGCACAGATACGCAGTATTTT

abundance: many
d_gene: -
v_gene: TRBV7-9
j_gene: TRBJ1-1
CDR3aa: CASSPPGSPSNTEAFF
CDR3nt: TGTGCCAGCAGCCCTCCAGGGTCCCCCTCAAACACTGAAGCTTTCTTT

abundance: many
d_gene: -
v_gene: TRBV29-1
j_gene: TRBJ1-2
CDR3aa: CSVLWFFAGRSNYGYTF
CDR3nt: TGCAGCGTTCTTTGGTTTTTCGCAGGGCGGTCTAACTATGGCTACACCTTC

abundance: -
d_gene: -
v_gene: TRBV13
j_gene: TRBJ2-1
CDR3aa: CASSLAPPYNEQFF
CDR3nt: TGTGCCAGCAGCTTAGCCCCCCCCTACAATGAGCAGTTCTTC

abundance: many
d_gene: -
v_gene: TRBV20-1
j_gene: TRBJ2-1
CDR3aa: CSAGSSGDPYNEQFF
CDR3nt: TGCAGTGCTGGGTCATCAGGGGACCCATACAATGAGCAGTTCTTC